The entry below describes one TCR beta chain. V shed 6 bases, J shed 7 bases, and the junction held 4 bases outside the gene matches. Germline V gives CDR1 LNHDA, CDR2 SQIVND (reference sequence). The CDR3 sequence is 13 residues long. The sample is drawn from a study of blood T cell repertoires in COVID-19. Study information: Both acute and convalescent COVID-19 samples were obtained from the United States, Italy and Spain. PBMCs, B-cell-depleted T cells, or T cells were the source of the cDNA or gDNA that made up the material.

Original analysis: From reference gene primer amplification, estimates of nucleated cell counts were derived. Some clones are missing from TCRdb's copy, which holds only in-frame ones; the method was immunoSEQ multiplex PCR. V, J and clone size were drawn from that table, and D and trimming were deduced from the DNA. This table holds 120,000 or so clones, approximately 80% found once. The chain is built from TRBV19 and TRBJ1-1; 11 bases line up with TRBD1. The origin of this receptor is a human donor in a cohort sampled during active COVID-19. Sequenced: peripheral blood. In DNA form, the CDR3 reads TGTGCCAGTAGGGACAGGGGGCGCGGTGAAGCTTTCTTT. It codes for CASRDRGRGEAFF. Together with reference TRBV19 and TRBJ1-1, the CDR3 gives the full variable domain: DGGITQSPKYLFRKEGQNVTLSCEQNLNHDAMYWYRQDPGQGLRLIYYSQIVNDFQKGDIAEGYSVSREKKESFPLTVTSAQKNPTAFYLCASRDRGRGEAFFGQGTRLTVV.